This entry lists 15 T cell receptor beta chains sequenced from one sample in a study of cytomegalovirus exposure and HLA in healthy donors. The study ran its PCR with 60 Vbeta and 13 Jbeta primers. Data came from immunoSEQ multiplex PCR; TCRdb stores just in-frame clones and leaves some out. The sample comprises about 120,000 clones, roughly 10% of which are singletons, and about 4.7% rests with the top ten. Sequencing was done on a sample of PBMCs. The receptors originated from a woman younger than 30 in good health and CMV-seropositive.

This clone was seen ten or more times. The chain has TRBV5-5 and TRBJ1-5; D may be TRBD1 (5 bases). From germline, CDR1 is SGHKS and CDR2 YYEKEE (reference sequence). V was trimmed by 3 bases and J by 6 bases, leaving 16 bases between them. This CDR3 is built from 15 residues. The CDR3 sequence: CASSSDVGGRQPQHF. Written as DNA, the CDR3 is TGTGCCAGCAGCTCGGACGTGGGGGGACGTCAGCCCCAGCATTTT.

The chain combines TRBV5-8 with TRBJ1-2; D perhaps matches TRBD1 (6 bases). V was pared by 0 bases and J by 12 bases, with 15 bases between. Germline lookup yields CDR1 SGHTS and CDR2 YDEGEE. CDR3 length: 13 residues. The CDR3 region is CASSLVLLTGNTF. The CDR3 DNA sequence: TGTGCCAGCAGCTTGGTGCTCCTAACAGGGAACACCTTC.

This clone appeared a few times. V gene TRBV30 combines with J gene TRBJ2-7; tentative D call: TRBD1 (6 bases). CDR3 length: 13 residues. The V and J ends lost 2 bases and 2 bases respectively, with 10 bases between them. CDR1 is GTSNPN, CDR2 SVGIG, per germline (reference sequence). CDR3 bases: TGTGCCTGGAGTCAGGGGCTGACCTACGAGCAGTACTTC. Encoded protein: CAWSQGLTYEQYF.

The genes are TRBV28 and TRBJ1-5; no definite D call. Between the trimmed V and J ends, which lost 3 bases and 4 bases, there was a span of 4 bases. This CDR3 is built from 12 residues. Per the germline V gene, CDR1 is MDHEN and CDR2 is SYDVKM. CDR3 sequence reads: CASSFRNQPQHF. The CDR3 DNA sequence: TGTGCCAGCAGTTTCAGGAATCAGCCCCAGCATTTT.

The V call is TRBV28, the J call TRBJ2-2, with D uncertain. Germline V gives CDR1 MDHEN, CDR2 SYDVKM. CDR3 length: 14 amino acids. The V gene lost 6 bases and the J gene lost 0 bases, with 8 bases spanning the gap. The DNA of the CDR3 is TGTGCCAGCAGCAAAACATCGAACACCGGGGAGCTGTTTTTT. It translates to CASSKTSNTGELFF.

This chain connects TRBV29-1 to TRBJ2-5; 12 nucleotides agree with TRBD1. The V gene end was trimmed by 8 bases and the J gene end by 2 bases; junction bases not matched to a gene: 15. The CDR3 runs 17 residues. Per the germline V gene, CDR1 is SQVTM and CDR2 is ANQGSEA. The CDR3 DNA reads as TGCAGCTTCTGCCCGGGACAGGGGGCGCTTGGACAAGAGACCCAGTACTTC. Residues: CSFCPGQGALGQETQYF. Full variable domain (remainder filled in from reference TRBV29-1 and TRBJ2-5): SAVISQKPSRDICQRGTSLTIQCQVDSQVTMMFWYRQQPGQSLTLIATANQGSEATYESGFVIDKFPISRPNLTFSTLTVSNMSPEDSSIYLCSFCPGQGALGQETQYFGPGTRLLVL.

This clone was detected a few times. CDR3 sequence: CASSGLAGNEQYF. In nucleotides, the CDR3 is TGTGCCAGCAGTGGGCTAGCGGGAAACGAGCAGTACTTC. This chain connects TRBV6-1 to TRBJ2-7; 9 positions agree with TRBD2. The CDR3 runs to 13 residues. CDR1 is MNHNS and CDR2 is SASEGT in the germline V gene. The junction had 3 bases not matched to a gene; V was cut back by 4 bases and J by 5 bases.

The chain carries TRBV6-1 and TRBJ2-5; TRBD1 matches at 10 bases. Germline CDR1 and CDR2: MNHNS and SASEGT. With 6 bases clipped from V and 6 bases from J, the junction kept 10 bases outside the gene matches. There are 15 residues in the CDR3. Here the CDR3 DNA reads TGTGCCAGCAGGGACCCTTCGGGACAGGGGAAGACCCAGTACTTC. Its translation is CASRDPSGQGKTQYF.

This sequence joins TRBV5-1 and TRBJ2-5; 7 bases align to TRBD2. Germline V gene sequence: CDR1 SGHRS, CDR2 YFSETQ. The CDR3 is made up of 15 amino acids. V lost 5 bases to trimming and J lost 5 bases; unmatched junction nucleotides: 12. The CDR3 loop reads CASRMVGGPRETQYF. The CDR3 DNA is TGCGCCAGCAGGATGGTGGGAGGGCCTCGGGAGACCCAGTACTTC.

This chain connects TRBV27 to TRBJ2-6; 9 nucleotides agree with TRBD1. V lost 5 bases, J lost 0 bases, and 8 bases stayed unmatched. CDR1 is MNHEY and CDR2 is SMNVEV in the germline V gene (reference sequence). This CDR3 is 18 amino acids long. The CDR3 here is CASSPRTGASSGANVLTF. The CDR3 DNA reads as TGTGCCAGCAGTCCCCGGACAGGGGCGAGCTCTGGGGCCAACGTCCTGACTTTC.

This clone was found a few times. The chain couples TRBV6-1 to TRBJ1-1; TRBD1 might be the D (6 bases). The CDR3 length is 15 residues. The V gene's germline CDR1 is MNHNS and CDR2 SASEGT. The V end was cut by 6 bases, the J end by 1 base, with 15 bases between. The CDR3 is CASRTVPGQNTEAFF. CDR3 coding DNA: TGTGCCAGCAGAACTGTTCCGGGACAGAACACTGAAGCTTTCTTT.

This chain uses TRBV28 with TRBJ2-3; TRBD2 might be the D (6 bases). From germline, CDR1 is MDHEN and CDR2 SYDVKM. The CDR3 is 13 residues long. The ends were cut back, 5 bases at V and 6 bases at J, with 12 bases in the middle. In nucleotides, the CDR3 is TGTGCCAGCAGTGGGGGGACGAGTGATACGCAGTATTTT. This translates into CASSGGTSDTQYF.

This clone showed up just a few times. The genes are TRBV25-1 and TRBJ2-1; a weak D match, TRBD2 (6 bases). The CDR3 sequence is 16 residues long. Between the trimmed V and J ends, which lost 3 bases and 4 bases, there was a span of 16 bases. Germline V gene sequence: CDR1 MGHDK, CDR2 SYGVNS. The CDR3 DNA follows: TGTGCCAGCAGTGACGGGGGATACGGTTCTTACAATGAGCAGTTCTTC. Amino acid sequence: CASSDGGYGSYNEQFF.

The chain employs TRBV4-1 and TRBJ1-1, with unresolved D. The CDR3 is 15 residues long. V lost 0 bases and J 1 base, leaving 9 bases between the germline ends. The germline V gene has CDR1 MGHRA and CDR2 YSYEKL. CDR3 residues: CASSQDSRKNTEAFF. The CDR3 bases are TGCGCCAGCAGCCAAGATAGCCGAAAGAACACTGAAGCTTTCTTT.

This clone turned up a few times. The DNA for the CDR3 is TGTGCCAGCAGTGACCAGGGAATCTCCTACGAGCAGTACTTC. This sequence encodes CASSDQGISYEQYF. The rearrangement joins TRBV25-1 to TRBJ2-7; D is perhaps TRBD1 (5 bases). Germline CDR1 MGHDK, CDR2 SYGVNS. This CDR3 region has 14 residues. The V end was cut by 3 bases, the J end by 0 bases, with 9 bases between.